The sequence of this TCR beta chain was determined in a study of molecular identifiers for immune sequencing clone quantification. Regarding the study as a whole: In naive cells, under 1% of molecules belonged to clones above 20 RNA copies, against over 98% in effector cells.

Every naive CD8 library was made from between about 20,000 and 1,000,000 sorted cells with 10%, 30% or 50% RNA. Listed TCR primers, together with previously described methods, were used for the bulk TCR libraries. Using its own MiXCR run on the PCR reads, TCRdb lists one record per CDR3 protein. The sample shows a few hundred thousand distinct CDR3 sequences, over 20% of them seen only once. On this clonotype: The antigen is not known.

The junction had 15 bases not matched to a gene; V was cut back by 4 bases and J by 1 base. The germline CDR1 and CDR2 sequences are SNHLY and FYNNEI. This CDR3 is 18 amino acids long. The rearrangement links TRBV2 to TRBJ2-5, with 7 nucleotides matching TRBD2. This receptor was identified in a human donor in good health. Some libraries in this study had Jurkat cell RNA spiked in. What was sequenced was naive CD8+ T cells from blood, with Jurkat cell RNA spiked in. Subset here: FACS-sorted CD8+CD4-CCR7+CD45RA+ naive T cells. The CDR3 spells CASSATREGSARQETQYF. The CDR3 nucleotides are TGTGCCAGCAGTGCCACTAGGGAGGGGTCGGCTCGCCAAGAGACCCAGTACTTC.